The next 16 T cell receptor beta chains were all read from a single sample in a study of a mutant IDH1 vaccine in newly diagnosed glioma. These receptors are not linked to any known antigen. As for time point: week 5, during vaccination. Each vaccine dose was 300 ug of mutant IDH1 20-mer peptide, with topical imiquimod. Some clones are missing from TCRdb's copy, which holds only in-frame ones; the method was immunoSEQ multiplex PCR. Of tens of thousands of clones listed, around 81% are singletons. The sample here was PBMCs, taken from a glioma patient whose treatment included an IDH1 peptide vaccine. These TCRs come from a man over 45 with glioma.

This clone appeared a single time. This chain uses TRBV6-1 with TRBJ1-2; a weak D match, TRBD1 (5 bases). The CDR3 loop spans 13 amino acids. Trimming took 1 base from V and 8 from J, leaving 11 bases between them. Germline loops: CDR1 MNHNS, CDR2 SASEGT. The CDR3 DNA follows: TGTGCCAGCAGTGAAGGGGGGAGCCACGGCTACACCTTC. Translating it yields CASSEGGSHGYTF.

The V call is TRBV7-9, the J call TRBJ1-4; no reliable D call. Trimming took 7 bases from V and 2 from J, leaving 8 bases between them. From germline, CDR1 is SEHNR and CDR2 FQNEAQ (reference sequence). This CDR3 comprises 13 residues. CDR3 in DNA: TGTGCCAGCACTTTGGCTACTAATGAAAAACTGTTTTTT. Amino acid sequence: CASTLATNEKLFF.

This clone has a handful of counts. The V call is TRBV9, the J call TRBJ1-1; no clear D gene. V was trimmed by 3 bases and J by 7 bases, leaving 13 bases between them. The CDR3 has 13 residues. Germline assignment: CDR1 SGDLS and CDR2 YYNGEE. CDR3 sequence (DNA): TGTGCCAGCAGCGACAACGCGGGTTTTGAAGCTTTCTTT. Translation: CASSDNAGFEAFF.

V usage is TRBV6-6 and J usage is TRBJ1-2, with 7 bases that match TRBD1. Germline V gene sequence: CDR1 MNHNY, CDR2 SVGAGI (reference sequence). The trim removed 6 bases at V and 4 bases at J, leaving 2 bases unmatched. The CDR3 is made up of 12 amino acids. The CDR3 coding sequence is TGTGCCAGCAGCCCAGGGGGCTATGGCTACACCTTC. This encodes CASSPGGYGYTF.

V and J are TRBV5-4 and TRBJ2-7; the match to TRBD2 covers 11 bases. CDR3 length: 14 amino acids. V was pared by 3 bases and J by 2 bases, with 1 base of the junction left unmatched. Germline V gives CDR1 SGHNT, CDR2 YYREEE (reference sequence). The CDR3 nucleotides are TGTGCCAGCAGCTCGGGACTAGCGGCCTACGAGCAGTACTTC. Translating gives CASSSGLAAYEQYF.

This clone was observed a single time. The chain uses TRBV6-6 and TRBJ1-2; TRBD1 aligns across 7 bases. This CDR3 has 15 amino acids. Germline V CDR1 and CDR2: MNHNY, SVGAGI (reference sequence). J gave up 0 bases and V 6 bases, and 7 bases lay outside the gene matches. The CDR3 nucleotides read TGTGCCAGCAGCAGAGTAGGGACAGCTAACTATGGCTACACCTTC. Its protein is CASSRVGTANYGYTF.

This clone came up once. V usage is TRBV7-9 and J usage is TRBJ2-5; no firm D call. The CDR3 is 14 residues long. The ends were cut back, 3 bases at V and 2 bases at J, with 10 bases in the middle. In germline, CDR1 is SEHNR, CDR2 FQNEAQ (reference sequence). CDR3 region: CASSFYRVQETQYF. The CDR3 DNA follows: TGTGCCAGCAGCTTCTATCGGGTTCAAGAGACCCAGTACTTC.

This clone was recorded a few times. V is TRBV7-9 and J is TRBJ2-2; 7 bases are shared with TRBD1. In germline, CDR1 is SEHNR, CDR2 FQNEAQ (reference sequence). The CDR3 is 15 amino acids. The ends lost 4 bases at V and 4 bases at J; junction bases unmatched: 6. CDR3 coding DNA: TGTGCCAGCAGCTATCAGACAGGGATCACCGGGGAGCTGTTTTTT. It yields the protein CASSYQTGITGELFF.

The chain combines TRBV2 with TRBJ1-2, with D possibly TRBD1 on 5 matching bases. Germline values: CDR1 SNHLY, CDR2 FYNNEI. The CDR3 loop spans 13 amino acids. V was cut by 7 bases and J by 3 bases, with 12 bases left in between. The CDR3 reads CASTDHRYYGYTF. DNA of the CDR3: TGTGCCAGCACCGACCACAGGTACTATGGCTACACCTTC.

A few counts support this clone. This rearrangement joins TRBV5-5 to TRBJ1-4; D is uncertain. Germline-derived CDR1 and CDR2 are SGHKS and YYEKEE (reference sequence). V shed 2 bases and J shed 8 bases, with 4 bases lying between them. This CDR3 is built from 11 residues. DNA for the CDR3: TGTGCCAGCAGCTTTGAGGAAAAACTGTTTTTT. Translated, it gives CASSFEEKLFF.

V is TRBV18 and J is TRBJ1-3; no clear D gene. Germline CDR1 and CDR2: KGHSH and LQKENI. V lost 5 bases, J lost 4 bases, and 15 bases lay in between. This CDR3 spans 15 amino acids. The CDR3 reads CASSANSARGNTIYF. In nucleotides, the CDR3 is TGTGCCAGCTCAGCTAACAGCGCCCGGGGAAACACCATATATTTT.

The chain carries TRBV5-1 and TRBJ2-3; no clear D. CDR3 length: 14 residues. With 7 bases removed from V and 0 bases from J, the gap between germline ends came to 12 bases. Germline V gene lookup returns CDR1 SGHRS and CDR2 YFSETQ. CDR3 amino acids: CASRGTSSTDTQYF. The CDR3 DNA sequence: TGCGCCAGCCGCGGAACGTCTAGCACAGATACGCAGTATTTT.

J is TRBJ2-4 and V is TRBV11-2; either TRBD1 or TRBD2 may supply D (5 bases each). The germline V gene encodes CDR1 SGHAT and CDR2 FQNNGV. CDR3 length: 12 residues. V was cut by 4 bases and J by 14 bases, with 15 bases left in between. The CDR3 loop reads CASSSGRDPKYF. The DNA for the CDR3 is TGTGCCAGCAGCTCCGGCCGGGACCCAAAGTACTTC.

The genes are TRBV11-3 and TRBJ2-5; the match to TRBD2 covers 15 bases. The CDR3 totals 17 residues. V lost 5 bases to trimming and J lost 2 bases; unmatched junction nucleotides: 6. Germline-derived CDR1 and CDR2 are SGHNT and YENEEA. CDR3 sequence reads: CASSPRTSGGEQETQYF. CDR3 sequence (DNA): TGTGCCAGCAGCCCCCGGACTAGCGGGGGGGAGCAAGAGACCCAGTACTTC.

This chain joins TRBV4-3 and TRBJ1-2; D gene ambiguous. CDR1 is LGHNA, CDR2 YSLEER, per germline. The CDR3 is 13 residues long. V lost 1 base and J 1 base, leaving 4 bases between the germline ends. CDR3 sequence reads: CASSQGVNYGYTF. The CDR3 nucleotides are TGCGCCAGCAGCCAAGGGGTTAACTATGGCTACACCTTC.

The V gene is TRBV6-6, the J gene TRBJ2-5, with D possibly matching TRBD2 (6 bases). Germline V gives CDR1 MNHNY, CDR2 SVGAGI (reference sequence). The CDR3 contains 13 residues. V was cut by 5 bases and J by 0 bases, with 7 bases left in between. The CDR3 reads CASSRGYQETQYF. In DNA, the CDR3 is TGTGCCAGCAGTCGGGGGTACCAAGAGACCCAGTACTTC.